The 4 T cell receptor beta chains below were found in one sample sequenced in a study of blood T cell repertoires in COVID-19. The data were produced by immunoSEQ multiplex PCR, yet TCRdb's version contains in-frame clones alone and is incomplete. The sample has around 260,000 clones; roughly 85% are singletons. Sequencing was done on a sample of peripheral blood. The receptors derive from a woman younger than 45 with active or convalescent COVID-19.

The V call is TRBV4-2, the J call TRBJ1-6; D not resolved. The germline gives CDR1 LGHNA, CDR2 YNFKEQ. The CDR3 contains 17 residues. V lost 1 base and J 4 bases, leaving 14 bases between the germline ends. The CDR3 reads CASSQVQVLSYNSPLHF. The CDR3 DNA is TGTGCCAGCAGCCAAGTTCAGGTCTTATCTTATAATTCACCCCTCCACTTT.

A remark on this clone: It is unclear where the CDR3 begins or ends on the DNA, so no DNA is shown, and the CDR3 is as TCRdb lists it. The chain employs TRBV12-2 and TRBJ2-5; the listed D gene, TRBD2, was not tested against the DNA. TRBV12-2 corresponds to a pseudogene. Both ends counted, the CDR3 spans 15 residues. CDR3 sequence reads: CASRFASGTRATQYF.

This chain links TRBV7-8 with TRBJ2-7; D remains ambiguous. Trimming left V 5 bases short and J 2 bases short, with 7 bases between. The CDR3 is 12 amino acids. CDR1 is SGHVS and CDR2 is FQNEAQ in the germline V gene. CDR3 DNA: TGTGCCAGCAGCCGGAGTACCTACGAGCAGTACTTC. It encodes CASSRSTYEQYF.

This clone has a single count. This chain uses TRBV5-4 with TRBJ2-3; 8 positions agree with TRBD2. The CDR3 loop spans 16 amino acids. V lost 4 bases to trimming and J lost 0 bases; unmatched junction nucleotides: 7. CDR1 and CDR2 (germline): SGHNT, YYREEE (reference sequence). CDR3 protein: CASSLGSGGSTDTQYF. The CDR3 region has the DNA TGTGCCAGCAGCCTGGGGAGCGGGGGAAGCACAGATACGCAGTATTTT.